This entry lists 20 T cell receptor beta chains sequenced from one sample in a study of identifying expanded T cells in peripheral blood. Assay: immunoSEQ multiplex PCR; the TCRdb copy retains only in-frame clones and omits some. The sample shows over 100,000 clones, around 88% of them seen only once. What was sequenced was blood. All receptors derive from a person aged 18 to 70 in good health.

The V gene is TRBV7-6, the J gene TRBJ1-1, with TRBD1 matching over 10 bases. The CDR3 totals 15 residues. The germline CDR1 and CDR2 sequences are SGHVS and FNYEAQ. V trimming: 1 base; J trimming: 4 bases; junction bases outside the gene matches: 3. This CDR3 reads CASSLDGDRGTEAFF. The DNA for the CDR3 is TGTGCCAGCAGCTTAGATGGGGACAGGGGCACTGAAGCTTTCTTT.

In this sample, this clone turned up once. The chain couples TRBV7-9 to TRBJ2-1; D ambiguous. Germline V gives CDR1 SEHNR, CDR2 FQNEAQ (reference sequence). The CDR3 length is 14 residues. Trimming stripped 1 base from V and 4 bases from J, with 8 bases between. The CDR3 nucleotides read TGTGCCAGCAGCTTAGATGCGATTTACAATGAGCAGTTCTTC. This translates into CASSLDAIYNEQFF.

CDR3 bases: TGTGCCAGCAGATGGGCTAGCGGCGCCGATCAGTATTTT. Translated: CASRWASGADQYF. This chain joins TRBV2 and TRBJ2-3; TRBD2 agrees at 7 bases. Germline V gene data show CDR1 as SNHLY and CDR2 as FYNNEI. The CDR3 sequence is 13 residues long. V lost 6 bases, J lost 12 bases, and 12 bases stayed unmatched.

V and J are TRBV7-3 and TRBJ2-7, with D possibly being TRBD1 (7 bases). This CDR3 has 16 residues. The ends were cut back, 0 bases at V and 2 bases at J, with 14 bases in the middle. Germline values: CDR1 SGHTA, CDR2 FQGTGA. The CDR3 nucleotides read TGTGCCAGCAGCTTAACCGGGGGACAGACCGCCTACGAGCAGTACTTC. It translates to CASSLTGGQTAYEQYF.

The J gene is TRBJ1-4, the V gene TRBV7-2; D not certain. The V and J ends lost 5 bases and 0 bases respectively, with 7 bases between them. The CDR3 contains 14 residues. Germline CDR1 and CDR2: SGHTA and FQGNSA. In DNA form, the CDR3 reads TGTGCCAGCAGCCAACAGCCAACTAATGAAAAACTGTTTTTT. Protein: CASSQQPTNEKLFF.

The rearrangement links TRBV28 to TRBJ2-6; the D gene is possibly TRBD1 (5 bases). Germline CDR1 is MDHEN and CDR2 is SYDVKM. The CDR3 totals 15 residues. V was cut by 3 bases and J by 1 base, with 7 bases left in between. CDR3 region: CASSFPGSGANVLTF. The CDR3 DNA is TGTGCCAGCAGTTTCCCAGGGTCTGGGGCCAACGTCCTGACTTTC.

This clone was seen only a few times. The genes are TRBV5-1 and TRBJ2-3; 14 nucleotides line up with TRBD2. This CDR3 comprises 17 residues. Trimming at V came to 4 bases and at J to 6 bases, leaving 10 bases not matched to a gene. CDR1 and CDR2 from the germline V gene are SGHRS and YFSETQ. This CDR3 reads CASSVLGLAGAGDTQYF. The CDR3 bases are TGCGCCAGCAGCGTGTTGGGACTAGCGGGGGCAGGGGATACGCAGTATTTT.

The chain joins TRBV5-1 to TRBJ2-7, with 7 bases fitting TRBD1. CDR1 is SGHRS, CDR2 YFSETQ, per germline. The CDR3 spans 13 residues. The trim removed 2 bases at V and 2 bases at J, leaving 1 base unmatched. CDR3 sequence (DNA): TGCGCCAGCAGCTTTCAGGGGGCCTACGAGCAGTACTTC. Residues: CASSFQGAYEQYF.

Written as DNA, the CDR3 is TGTGCCAGCAGCGGGAGCCCTGGATATGGCTACACCTTC. It codes for CASSGSPGYGYTF. The rearrangement uses TRBV27 and TRBJ1-2; D is unclear. Trimming cost V 6 bases and J 5 bases, with 13 bases left between them. Germline values: CDR1 MNHEY, CDR2 SMNVEV (reference sequence). The CDR3 is 13 amino acids.

The chain links TRBV25-1 to TRBJ1-1, with D hard to call. The germline CDR1 and CDR2 sequences are MGHDK and SYGVNS. Trimming removed 6 bases from V and 0 bases from J, with 8 bases in between. The CDR3 has 13 amino acids. CDR3: CASSQEVNTEAFF. The CDR3 DNA reads TGTGCCAGCAGCCAGGAGGTGAACACTGAAGCTTTCTTT.

The chain links TRBV5-4 to TRBJ1-2; D possibly corresponds to TRBD1 (5 bases). The V end lost 4 bases, the J end lost 5 bases, and 15 bases lay between the germline ends. The CDR3 is 14 amino acids. Germline loops: CDR1 SGHNT, CDR2 YYREEE (reference sequence). DNA of the CDR3: TGTGCCAGCAGCAGCGCGGGACGGCGTTATGGCTACACCTTC. This encodes CASSSAGRRYGYTF.

The genes are TRBV5-1 and TRBJ2-1, with TRBD2 matching 14 bases. The CDR3 totals 17 residues. Germline loops: CDR1 SGHRS, CDR2 YFSETQ. The V gene end was trimmed by 6 bases and the J gene end by 4 bases; junction bases not matched to a gene: 9. The CDR3 DNA sequence: TGCGCCAGCAACCTGGCCGGGACTAGCGGGGGATACAATGAGCAGTTCTTC. This encodes CASNLAGTSGGYNEQFF.

This clone showed up just once. The V and J genes are TRBV28 and TRBJ2-5; D gene unclear. This CDR3 comprises 15 residues. Trimming removed 5 bases from V and 4 bases from J, with 17 bases in between. The V gene's germline CDR1 is MDHEN and CDR2 SYDVKM. The CDR3 region is CASSAPTGFRETQYF. CDR3 coding DNA: TGTGCCAGCAGTGCCCCGACCGGGTTTCGAGAGACCCAGTACTTC.

The DNA of the CDR3 is TGTGCCAGCAGCCCCGAGGGACAGCGATATAATTCACCCCTCCACTTT. Translating gives CASSPEGQRYNSPLHF. The J gene is TRBJ1-6, the V gene TRBV9; 7 nucleotides align to TRBD1. This CDR3 comprises 16 residues. The germline CDR1 and CDR2 sequences are SGDLS and YYNGEE. The V and J ends lost 4 bases and 4 bases, in that order; junction bases with no gene match: 8.

The rearrangement joins TRBV25-1 to TRBJ1-1; 8 bases are a match to TRBD1. V trimming: 5 bases; J trimming: 3 bases; junction bases outside the gene matches: 5. From germline, CDR1 is MGHDK and CDR2 SYGVNS. CDR3 length equals 14 residues. CDR3 bases: TGTGCCAGCAGTCTTACAGGGGGGGACACTGAAGCTTTCTTT. Its translation: CASSLTGGDTEAFF.

The rearrangement uses TRBV1 and TRBJ2-7; the table's D call, TRBD2, was not checked against the DNA. TRBV1 is given as a pseudogene. The CDR3 loop spans 16 amino acids. In nucleotides, the CDR3 is TGCACCAGCAGCAAGCGACTAGCGGGAGCTGCTGGTGAGCAGTACTTC. Amino acid sequence: CTSSKRLAGAAGEQYF.

The chain recombines TRBV4-3 with TRBJ1-4; 11 bases agree with TRBD1. J gave up 7 bases and V 1 base, and 5 bases lay outside the gene matches. This CDR3 has 16 residues. CDR1 is LGHNA, CDR2 YSLEER, per germline. CDR3 region: CASSQGTGGAGEKLFF. CDR3 sequence (DNA): TGCGCCAGCAGCCAAGGGACAGGGGGCGCCGGTGAAAAACTGTTTTTT.

This chain uses TRBV15 with TRBJ1-5; 8 bases are a match to TRBD1. Germline CDR1 LNHNV, CDR2 YYDKDF (reference sequence). Germline trimming cut 3 bases from V and 2 bases from J; bases unmatched to any gene: 12. This CDR3 has 18 amino acids. The CDR3: CATSSTRSGTGGNQPQHF. For the CDR3, the DNA is TGTGCCACCAGCAGCACTCGGAGCGGGACAGGAGGCAATCAGCCCCAGCATTTT.

DNA of the CDR3: TGTGCCAGCAGCCGGGACTTGGCTAAGGAGCAGTACTTC. Protein product: CASSRDLAKEQYF. The gene calls are TRBV11-1 and TRBJ2-7, with a weak D call TRBD2 (6 bases). This CDR3 region has 13 residues. V dropped 5 bases and J dropped 7 bases, with 15 bases sitting between them. CDR1 SGHAT and CDR2 FQDESV come from the germline V gene (reference sequence).

V is TRBV6-5 and J is TRBJ2-1, with TRBD2 identical over 8 bases. Trimming cost V 6 bases and J 6 bases; bases outside gene matches: 7. Per germline, CDR1 MNHEY and CDR2 SVGAGI. There are 14 residues in the CDR3. The CDR3 sequence is CASSPSGRGNEQFF. The DNA of the CDR3 is TGTGCCAGCAGCCCGTCCGGGAGGGGCAATGAGCAGTTCTTC.